Presented here are 21 T cell receptor beta chains from one specimen sequenced in a study of T cell changes during pregnancy in multiple sclerosis. Produced via immunoSEQ multiplex PCR; TCRdb's table is partial and in-frame only. The sample consists of around 12,000 clones, around 88% of them appearing once. The sequencing used CD8+ T cells from peripheral blood mononuclear cells, collected in the second trimester of pregnancy. Every receptor here comes from a female donor in good health, enrolled as a control in a pregnancy study.

The rearrangement uses TRBV25-1 and TRBJ2-7, with D perhaps TRBD2 (6 bases). Trimming shortened V by 1 base and J by 6 bases, and 22 bases separated the two germline ends. CDR1 MGHDK and CDR2 SYGVNS come from the germline V gene. The length of the CDR3 is 17 residues. The CDR3 region is CASSEWLGGSSMIEQYF. CDR3 nucleotides: TGTGCCAGCAGTGAATGGCTCGGGGGTTCCTCTATGATCGAGCAGTACTTC.

This clone was seen a handful of times. The chain recombines TRBV27 with TRBJ2-3; 7 positions match TRBD1. Germline loops: CDR1 MNHEY, CDR2 SMNVEV (reference sequence). The CDR3 runs to 15 residues. Germline trimming cut 9 bases from V and 2 bases from J; bases unmatched to any gene: 11. CDR3 in DNA: TGTGCCAGTTCCCCATGGACAGGAATCACAGATACGCAGTATTTT. Encoded protein: CASSPWTGITDTQYF.

This sequence joins TRBV5-1 and TRBJ2-1, with D possibly matching TRBD2 (5 bases). The germline gives CDR1 SGHRS, CDR2 YFSETQ. Between the trimmed V and J ends, which lost 1 base and 2 bases, there was a span of 7 bases. The CDR3 has 14 residues. The CDR3 loop is CASSLPGAYNEQFF. The DNA for the CDR3 is TGCGCCAGCAGCTTGCCCGGGGCCTACAATGAGCAGTTCTTC.

The chain has TRBV27 and TRBJ2-7; TRBD2 matches 7 bases. The CDR3 sequence is 14 residues long. The germline CDR1 and CDR2 sequences are MNHEY and SMNVEV (reference sequence). After removal of 5 bases from V and 0 bases from J, the junction contained 4 bases not matched to a gene. The CDR3 coding sequence is TGTGCCAGCAGTCTTAGCGGGCTCTCCTACGAGCAGTACTTC. Amino acid sequence: CASSLSGLSYEQYF.

The CDR3 nucleotides are TGTGCCAGCAGCGACGGGGCGGGAGAAATTTACCAAGAGACCCAGTACTTC. Translating it yields CASSDGAGEIYQETQYF. The rearrangement joins TRBV5-6 to TRBJ2-5; TRBD2 agrees at 7 bases. Germline trimming cut 4 bases from V and 0 bases from J; bases unmatched to any gene: 12. Germline loops: CDR1 SGHDT, CDR2 YYEEEE. The CDR3 runs to 17 residues.

The V call is TRBV5-6, the J call TRBJ2-7; D is perhaps TRBD2 (6 bases). The germline V gene encodes CDR1 SGHDT and CDR2 YYEEEE. The CDR3 contains 16 residues. V lost 0 bases and J 4 bases, leaving 17 bases between the germline ends. The CDR3: CASSLEVGGIIYEQYF. CDR3 sequence (DNA): TGTGCCAGCAGCTTGGAGGTCGGCGGGATTATTTACGAGCAGTACTTC.

In this sample, this clone turned up once. The J gene is TRBJ2-7, the V gene TRBV30, with D tentatively TRBD1 (6 bases). Trimming pared 5 bases from V and 1 base from J, leaving 15 bases between. The CDR3 has 14 residues. CDR1 is GTSNPN, CDR2 SVGIG, per germline (reference sequence). The CDR3 DNA sequence: TGTGCCTGGGTGGCAGGGGAAAGATCCTACGAGCAGTACTTC. This translates into CAWVAGERSYEQYF.

This clone was detected a few times. The V and J genes are TRBV6-8 and TRBJ2-3, with D possibly matching TRBD1 (6 bases). The germline V gene has CDR1 MNHGY and CDR2 SAAAGT. CDR3 length: 13 amino acids. Trimming stripped 10 bases from V and 0 bases from J, with 11 bases between. Here the CDR3 reads CAIRDMSTDTQYF. The CDR3 nucleotides read TGTGCCATAAGGGACATGAGCACAGATACGCAGTATTTT.

The chain has TRBV30 and TRBJ1-2, with D maybe TRBD1 (5 bases). The V gene's germline CDR1 is GTSNPN and CDR2 SVGIG (reference sequence). V dropped 4 bases and J dropped 3 bases, with 12 bases sitting between them. CDR3 length: 13 amino acids. In DNA, the CDR3 is TGTGCCTGGACCCACGGGGGAGACTATGGCTACACCTTC. It yields the protein CAWTHGGDYGYTF. The variable domain in full, with the rest retrieved from reference TRBV30 and TRBJ1-2, is SQTIHQWPATLVQPVGSPLSLECTVEGTSNPNLYWYRQAAGRGLQLLFYSVGIGQISSEVPQNLSASRPQDRQFILSSKKLLLSDSGFYLCAWTHGGDYGYTFGSGTRLTVV.

In this sample, this clone is medium-sized. This chain connects TRBV28 to TRBJ1-1; the D gene is possibly TRBD1 (6 bases). The V gene's germline CDR1 is MDHEN and CDR2 SYDVKM. Deletions cut 10 bases from V and 3 bases from J, with 21 bases between. The CDR3 runs to 15 residues. Here the CDR3 reads CATNLGGALYTEAFF. The CDR3, as DNA: TGTGCCACCAACCTTGGGGGGGCGCTGTACACTGAAGCTTTCTTT.

V and J are TRBV29-1 and TRBJ2-5, with 14 positions matching TRBD2. With V trimmed by 8 bases and J by 2 bases, 13 bases remained unmatched. This CDR3 comprises 17 residues. Germline V gene lookup returns CDR1 SQVTM and CDR2 ANQGSEA. The CDR3 loop reads CSLIGTSGGRRQETQYF. In nucleotides, the CDR3 is TGCAGCCTAATAGGGACTAGCGGGGGCCGCCGACAAGAGACCCAGTACTTC.

This sequence joins TRBV27 and TRBJ2-5; no reliable D call. TRBJ2-7 matches the DNA end more closely, so the J call is doubtful. This CDR3 is built from 13 residues. Per germline, CDR1 MNHEY and CDR2 SMNVEV (reference sequence). CDR3 nucleotides: TGTGCCAGCAGTCCCCCGTCTCCCTACGAGCAGTACTTC. Translation: CASSPPSPYEQYF.

The genes are TRBV10-3 and TRBJ2-7, with 8 bases matching TRBD1. The CDR3 length is 15 residues. CDR1 is ENHRY and CDR2 is SYGVKD in the germline V gene. The ends lost 0 bases at V and 3 bases at J; junction bases unmatched: 4. The CDR3 loop is CAISESPGQDYEQYF. The CDR3 DNA follows: TGTGCCATCAGTGAGTCTCCGGGACAGGACTACGAGCAGTACTTC.

V gene TRBV4-1 combines with J gene TRBJ2-7; TRBD2 matches 14 bases. The germline V gene has CDR1 MGHRA and CDR2 YSYEKL. V lost 4 bases and J lost 3; bases outside the gene matches: 11. This CDR3 comprises 18 residues. The CDR3 loop is CASSPRDGGLAGGYEQYF. The CDR3, as DNA: TGCGCCAGCAGCCCCCGGGACGGAGGACTAGCGGGGGGCTACGAGCAGTACTTC.

V and J are TRBV27 and TRBJ2-5, with 8 bases matching TRBD1. The CDR3 consists of 16 residues. CDR1 is MNHEY and CDR2 is SMNVEV in the germline V gene (reference sequence). Losses at the gene ends were 0 bases for V and 5 bases for J; bases not matched to a gene: 8. The CDR3 region is CASSLSHRGLGETQYF. In DNA, the CDR3 is TGTGCCAGCAGTTTATCCCACAGGGGGTTGGGGGAGACCCAGTACTTC.

This chain uses TRBV6-6 with TRBJ2-5; D perhaps matches TRBD2 (6 bases). The CDR3 extends over 13 amino acids. V was clipped by 5 bases and J by 2 bases, with 9 bases between them. CDR1 is MNHNY, CDR2 SVGAGI, per germline (reference sequence). CDR3 in amino acids: CASSDGTQETQYF. The CDR3 DNA follows: TGTGCCAGCAGTGACGGGACTCAAGAGACCCAGTACTTC.

The J gene is TRBJ2-3, the V gene TRBV18; 14 bases are a match to TRBD2. Germline values: CDR1 KGHSH, CDR2 LQKENI. Trimming cost V 6 bases and J 2 bases; bases outside gene matches: 4. This CDR3 has 16 residues. The CDR3 reads CASSRLAGGTTDTQYF. Written as DNA, the CDR3 is TGTGCCAGCTCTCGACTAGCGGGAGGGACCACAGATACGCAGTATTTT.

The rearrangement joins TRBV4-1 to TRBJ2-6, with 8 bases identical to TRBD2. Germline assignment: CDR1 MGHRA and CDR2 YSYEKL. Trimming took 0 bases from V and 5 from J; bases not matched to a gene: 15. The CDR3 covers 20 residues. CDR3 amino acids: CASSQESGGWAKRRANVLTF. The CDR3 nucleotides read TGCGCCAGCAGCCAAGAATCGGGGGGGTGGGCGAAACGGCGGGCCAACGTCCTGACTTTC.

This chain connects TRBV9 to TRBJ2-1, with 12 bases lining up with TRBD2. The J segment lost 7 bases and the V segment lost 0 bases, leaving 2 bases of the junction unmatched. The CDR3 totals 15 residues. The germline CDR1 and CDR2 sequences are SGDLS and YYNGEE. CDR3 in DNA: TGTGCCAGCAGCGTAGGTCTAGCGGGAGGGAATGAGCAGTTCTTC. This encodes CASSVGLAGGNEQFF. The full variable domain, in which reference TRBV9 and TRBJ2-1 provide the parts outside the CDR3, is DSGVTQTPKHLITATGQRVTLRCSPRSGDLSVYWYQQSLDQGLQFLIQYYNGEERAKGNILERFSAQQFPDLHSELNLSSLELGDSALYFCASSVGLAGGNEQFFGPGTRLTVL.

This clone was detected only once. V gene TRBV6-5 combines with J gene TRBJ1-1; TRBD1 aligns across 9 bases. J was trimmed by 4 bases and V by 5 bases; bases with no gene match: 8. The germline gives CDR1 MNHEY, CDR2 SVGAGI. The CDR3 has 15 residues. CDR3 protein: CASSSPTGGFTEAFF. In DNA, the CDR3 is TGTGCCAGCAGTAGCCCGACAGGGGGATTCACTGAAGCTTTCTTT.

This clone has only one observation. This sequence joins TRBV7-9 and TRBJ1-1; 8 bases map to TRBD1. The germline V gene has CDR1 SEHNR and CDR2 FQNEAQ (reference sequence). With 5 bases clipped from V and 4 bases from J, the junction kept 9 bases outside the gene matches. This CDR3 has 15 residues. The CDR3 DNA is TGTGCCAGCAGCGCCGACAGGGGAGAAGGCACTGAAGCTTTCTTT. It yields the protein CASSADRGEGTEAFF.